This is a list of T cell receptor beta chains from one sample in a study of CD8+ T cells in alopecia areata. TCRdb's copy holds only in-frame clones and misses some; the assay was immunoSEQ multiplex PCR. The sample lists 200,000 to 250,000 clones; around two fifths were seen once. The sample here was CD4+ T cells sorted from blood, taken between weeks 30 and 35, from a patient treated with tofacitinib. The receptors here all came from a human donor with alopecia areata. Both conserved end residues are part of each CDR3. D genes are given only for firm matches. Size tells how often a clone was seen (once, few, many) or the class of an expanded clone, and some rows leave it out.

D,J,V,size,DNA,CDR3
-,TRBJ2-7,TRBV7-9,-,TGTGCCAGCAGCCCAGACAGGCGTTTCTACGAGCAGTACTTC,CASSPDRRFYEQYF
-,TRBJ2-5,TRBV7-6,few,TGTGCCAGCAGGGCTGGGGAGACCCAGTACTTC,CASRAGETQYF
TRBD1,TRBJ2-5,TRBV29-1,few,TGCAGCGTCGGACAGGGTCGGCAGACCCAGTACTTC,CSVGQGRQTQYF
-,TRBJ1-5,TRBV30,-,TGTGCCTGGGGGGATACCCATCAGCCCCAGCATTTT,CAWGDTHQPQHF
-,TRBJ2-7,TRBV5-1,few,TGCGCCAGCAGCCGACCGGACCTAGCCTACGAGCAGTACTTC,CASSRPDLAYEQYF
-,TRBJ2-2,TRBV14,-,TGTGCCAGCAGCCAAGTTCGGTCCGGGGAGCTGTTTTTT,CASSQVRSGELFF
-,TRBJ1-1,TRBV30,-,TGTGCCTGGAGTGTAGGTCGGTTGAACACTGAAGCTTTCTTT,CAWSVGRLNTEAFF
-,TRBJ1-2,TRBV29-1,-,TGCAGCGTTTCACCCCGGACGAACTATGGCTACACCTTC,CSVSPRTNYGYTF
-,TRBJ2-1,TRBV15,-,TGTGCCACCAGCAGAGATGGGTATGCCTACAATGAGCAGTTCTTC,CATSRDGYAYNEQFF
-,TRBJ2-2,TRBV5-1,few,TGCGCCAGCAGCTCCGGGACAACCAACACCGGGGAGCTGTTTTTT,CASSSGTTNTGELFF
-,TRBJ1-1,TRBV30,-,TGTGCCTGGAGCCCTCCGGGACGGGGATTGCGTCGAGAAGCTTTCTTT,CAWSPPGRGLRREAFF
TRBD2,TRBJ2-1,TRBV27,-,TGTGCCAGCAGTTCCCGACTAGCGGGGGGCCACAATGAGCAGTTCTTC,CASSSRLAGGHNEQFF
TRBD1,TRBJ2-7,TRBV5-4,-,TGTGCCAGCAGCTTGTGGCAGGGGGCGAGCGAGCAGTACTTC,CASSLWQGASEQYF
-,TRBJ1-5,TRBV6-6,-,TGTGCCAGCAGTTACTTAGGTCAGGGTATCAATCAGCCCCAGCATTTT,CASSYLGQGINQPQHF
-,TRBJ1-5,TRBV29-1,many,TGCAGCGCTAGGGAAGGCAATCAGCCCCAGCATTTT,CSAREGNQPQHF
-,TRBJ2-3,TRBV6-6,-,TGTGCCAGCAATCCTAGCAGCACAGATACGCAGTATTTT,CASNPSSTDTQYF
-,TRBJ1-1,TRBV30,once,TGTGCCTGGAGTTCCCGCTCAGGGTGGACTGAAGCTTTCTTT,CAWSSRSGWTEAFF
TRBD2,TRBJ2-7,TRBV9,-,TGTGCCAGCAGCGTAGAGGCGGGGGGCCTCTCCTACGAGCAGTACTTC,CASSVEAGGLSYEQYF
-,TRBJ2-7,TRBV30,few,TGTGCCTGGAGTGTAGGGTCCGGGACCTACTACGAGCAGTACTTC,CAWSVGSGTYYEQYF
-,TRBJ2-7,TRBV5-1,-,TGCGCCAGCAGCAACGAGGGCAAATGGTACTTC,CASSNEGKWYF
-,TRBJ1-6,TRBV19,few,TGTGCCAGTAGTCTCGAAGGGGGGGTTCTTACACCCCTCCACTTT,CASSLEGGVLTPLHF
-,TRBJ1-2,TRBV6-5,-,TGTGCCAGCAGTTACTCCGGGAGGGATGGCTACACCTTC,CASSYSGRDGYTF
-,TRBJ1-2,TRBV6-5,-,TGTGCCAGCAGCTTTACAGTAAACTATGGCTACACCTTC,CASSFTVNYGYTF
TRBD1,TRBJ2-7,TRBV9,few,TGTGCCAGCAGCGTAGGACAGGGGGCCTACGAGCAGTACTTC,CASSVGQGAYEQYF
TRBD2,TRBJ2-7,TRBV5-6,-,TGTGCCAGCAGCTTGCCTAGCGGGTCCATCAAGGACTACGAGCAGTACTTC,CASSLPSGSIKDYEQYF
-,TRBJ2-7,TRBV28,-,TGTGCCAGCACCCACCCGGTCGGTTATTCCTACGAGCAGTACTTC,CASTHPVGYSYEQYF
TRBD2,TRBJ2-3,TRBV6-5,-,TGTGCCAGCAAACCGAGGACTAGCGGCACAGATACGCAGTATTTT,CASKPRTSGTDTQYF
TRBD2,TRBJ2-5,TRBV29-1,few,TGCAGCGTTGACGGGGGGTACCAAGAGACCCAGTACTTC,CSVDGGYQETQYF
TRBD1,TRBJ1-2,TRBV10-3,-,TGTGCCAGAAGACAGGGGGTAAACTATGGCTACACCTTC,CARRQGVNYGYTF
-,TRBJ1-1,TRBV30,-,TGTGCCTGGGGACGATGGGGAGATGCGTGGGACACTGAAGCTTTCTTT,CAWGRWGDAWDTEAFF
TRBD1,TRBJ2-1,TRBV29-1,few,TGCAGCGTTGAAGAGGACAGGGCGGGTGGTGAGCAGTTCTTC,CSVEEDRAGGEQFF
-,TRBJ1-3,TRBV30,few,TGTGCCTGGAGTTTTAATTTTCCGGGAAACACCATATATTTT,CAWSFNFPGNTIYF
-,TRBJ1-5,TRBV4-2,-,TGTGCCAGCAGCCAAGATAAAGGAGCCCAAAATTATCAGCCCCAGCATTTT,CASSQDKGAQNYQPQHF
-,TRBJ2-3,TRBV7-9,-,TGTGCCAGCAGCTTAGGGTTGACAGATACGCAGTATTTT,CASSLGLTDTQYF
-,TRBJ1-3,TRBV25-1,few,TGTGCCAGCAGTGAATACCGCCGAAACACCATATATTTT,CASSEYRRNTIYF
-,TRBJ2-3,TRBV30,-,TGTGCCTGGAGTCTCGGGAGCGCAGATACGCAGTATTTT,CAWSLGSADTQYF
-,TRBJ2-2,TRBV5-1,once,TGCGCCAGCAGCTTGCCGCAGGGCACCGGGGAGCTGTTTTTT,CASSLPQGTGELFF
TRBD1,TRBJ2-1,TRBV5-6,-,TGTGCCAGCAGCTTGGGACGGGGAAGACAGGGTTACAATGAGCAGTTCTTC,CASSLGRGRQGYNEQFF
-,TRBJ2-2,TRBV6-1,few,TGTGCCACAGGACACATCTACACCGGGGAGCTGTTTTTT,CATGHIYTGELFF
TRBD2,TRBJ2-3,TRBV2,-,TGTGCCAGCGACGGGCTAGCGGGGGGGCCGGGCACAGATACGCAGTATTTT,CASDGLAGGPGTDTQYF
TRBD1,TRBJ2-7,TRBV5-1,once,TGCGCCAGCAGGAGATGGGACAGGAGTTTATCCTACGAGCAGTACTTC,CASRRWDRSLSYEQYF
TRBD2,TRBJ2-3,TRBV11-2,-,TGTGCCAGCAGCCCGATAGCGGGAGGGATCGTCAGCACAGATACGCAGTATTTT,CASSPIAGGIVSTDTQYF
-,TRBJ2-5,TRBV5-6,-,TGTGCCAGCAGCTCTTCCCCCATGGAGACCCAGTACTTC,CASSSSPMETQYF
-,TRBJ2-3,TRBV29-1,few,TGCAGCGCAAAGGACAGAACAGATACGCAGTATTTT,CSAKDRTDTQYF
-,TRBJ1-1,TRBV2,few,TGTGCCAGCAGGCAGGAGGGGGAAGCTTTCTTT,CASRQEGEAFF
-,TRBJ1-1,TRBV29-1,-,TGCAGCGTTGAACAAATGGGGGGCACTGAAGCTTTCTTT,CSVEQMGGTEAFF
-,TRBJ1-5,TRBV2,-,TGTGCCAGCAGTGAACGGGGTGGCAATCAGCCCCAGCATTTT,CASSERGGNQPQHF
-,TRBJ1-2,TRBV25-1,few,TGTGCCAGCAGTGAATTAAGGATTAACTATGGCTACACCTTC,CASSELRINYGYTF
TRBD2,TRBJ2-1,TRBV29-1,once,TGCAGCGTTGGCCGGACTAGCGGCTACAATGAGCAGTTCTTC,CSVGRTSGYNEQFF
TRBD2,TRBJ2-5,TRBV5-1,once,TGCGCCAGCAGCTGGACTAGCGGGAGGGGTGAGACCCAGTACTTC,CASSWTSGRGETQYF
TRBD1,TRBJ1-2,TRBV27,-,TGTGCCAGCAGTTTATCGGGCAGGGGGTCAGCTAACTATGGCTACACCTTC,CASSLSGRGSANYGYTF
TRBD1,TRBJ2-7,TRBV6-5,-,TGTGCCAGCAGTTACTCTGGGACAGGTGGGCACGAGCAGTACTTC,CASSYSGTGGHEQYF
TRBD1,TRBJ1-1,TRBV5-1,few,TGCGCCAGCAGCTCACGGGACAGGATATCGAACACTGAAGCTTTCTTT,CASSSRDRISNTEAFF